The clone carrying this T cell receptor beta chain has more than one count but fewer than ten. The sample is drawn from a study of T cells in Graves' hyperthyroidism and ophthalmopathy. Template material for amplifying TCR beta CDR3 regions consisted of RNA transcripts. HTBI primers were used for first-round RT-PCR of the TCR CDR3. TCRdb itself ran the multiplex PCR reads through MiXCR, one entry per CDR3 protein. The data contain approximately 330,000 distinct CDR3 sequences, around 13% of them seen just once; the ten biggest clones take up roughly 35%. Trimming took 6 bases from V and 7 from J; bases not matched to a gene: 4. The CDR3 runs to 13 residues. The germline gives CDR1 SGHRS, CDR2 YFSETQ.

The sequenced sample consisted of blood. The chain combines TRBV5-1 with TRBJ1-6, with 7 bases that match TRBD1. The TCR sequence derives from a woman aged 40-49 years with Graves' ophthalmopathy. The CDR3 protein is CASNRGENSPLHF. CDR3 nucleotides: TGCGCCAGCAACAGGGGAGAAAATTCACCCCTCCACTTT.